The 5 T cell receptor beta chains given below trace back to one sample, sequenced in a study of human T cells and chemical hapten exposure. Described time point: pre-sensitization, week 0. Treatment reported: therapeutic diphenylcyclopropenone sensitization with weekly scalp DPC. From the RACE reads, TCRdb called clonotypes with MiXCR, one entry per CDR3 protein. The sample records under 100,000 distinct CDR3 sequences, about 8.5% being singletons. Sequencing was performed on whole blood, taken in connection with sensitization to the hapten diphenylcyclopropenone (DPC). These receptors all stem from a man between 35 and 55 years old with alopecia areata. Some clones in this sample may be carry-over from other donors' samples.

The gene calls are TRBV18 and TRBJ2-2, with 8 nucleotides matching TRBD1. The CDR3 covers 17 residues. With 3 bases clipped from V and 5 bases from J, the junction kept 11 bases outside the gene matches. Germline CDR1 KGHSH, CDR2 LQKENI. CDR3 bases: TGTGCCAGCTCACCTCCTCCTCGGACAGGGAATACCGGGGAGCTGTTTTTT. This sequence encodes CASSPPPRTGNTGELFF.

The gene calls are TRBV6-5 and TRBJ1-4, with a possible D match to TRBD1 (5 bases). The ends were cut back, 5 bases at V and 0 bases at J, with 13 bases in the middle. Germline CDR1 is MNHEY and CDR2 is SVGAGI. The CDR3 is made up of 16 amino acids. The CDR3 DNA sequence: TGTGCCAGCAGTGAGAACCCGACAGCAACTAATGAAAAACTGTTTTTT. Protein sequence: CASSENPTATNEKLFF.

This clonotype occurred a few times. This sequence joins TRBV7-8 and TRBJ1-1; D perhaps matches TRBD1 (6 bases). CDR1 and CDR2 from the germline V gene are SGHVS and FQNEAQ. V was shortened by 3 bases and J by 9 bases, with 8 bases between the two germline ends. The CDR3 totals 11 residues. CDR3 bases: TGTGCCAGCAGCTTTCAGGGGCAAGCTTTCTTT. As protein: CASSFQGQAFF.

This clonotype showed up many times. The CDR3 loop reads CSVAGAAGANVLTF. CDR3 bases: TGCAGCGTTGCAGGGGCGGCTGGGGCCAACGTCCTGACTTTC. This chain connects TRBV29-1 to TRBJ2-6, with D possibly matching TRBD1 (6 bases). The CDR3 contains 14 residues. Trimming took 4 bases from V and 2 from J, leaving 9 bases between them. CDR1 and CDR2 from the germline V gene are SQVTM and ANQGSEA.

The CDR3 sequence: CASSLGGITQYF. Here the CDR3 DNA reads TGTGCCAGCAGTTTAGGGGGGATTACGCAGTATTTT. V usage is TRBV12-3 or TRBV12-4 and J usage is TRBJ2-3; D tentatively fits TRBD1 or TRBD2 (5 bases each). Deletions cut 1 base from V and 8 bases from J, with 7 bases between. The CDR3 consists of 12 residues.